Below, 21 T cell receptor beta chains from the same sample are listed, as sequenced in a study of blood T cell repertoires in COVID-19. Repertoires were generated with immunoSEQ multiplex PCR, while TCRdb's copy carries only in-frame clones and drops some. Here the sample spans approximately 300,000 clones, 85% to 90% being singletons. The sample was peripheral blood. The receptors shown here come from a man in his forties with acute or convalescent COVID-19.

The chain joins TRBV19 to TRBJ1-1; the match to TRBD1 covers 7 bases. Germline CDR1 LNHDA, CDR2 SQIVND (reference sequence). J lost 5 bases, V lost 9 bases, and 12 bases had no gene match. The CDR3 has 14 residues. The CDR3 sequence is CARKITGVETEAFF. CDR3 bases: TGTGCCAGGAAAATAACAGGGGTTGAAACTGAAGCTTTCTTT.

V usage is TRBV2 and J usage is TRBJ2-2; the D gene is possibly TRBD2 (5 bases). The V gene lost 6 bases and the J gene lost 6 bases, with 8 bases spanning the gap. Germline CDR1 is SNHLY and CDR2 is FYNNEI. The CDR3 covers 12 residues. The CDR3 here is CASRGGPGELFF. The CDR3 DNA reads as TGTGCCAGCAGAGGAGGTCCCGGGGAGCTGTTTTTT.

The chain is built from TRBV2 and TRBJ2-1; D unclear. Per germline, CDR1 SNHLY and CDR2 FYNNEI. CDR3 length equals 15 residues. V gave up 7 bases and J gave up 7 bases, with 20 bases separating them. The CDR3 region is CASTPSVVSVNEQFF. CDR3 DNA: TGTGCCAGCACCCCTTCGGTGGTCTCGGTTAATGAGCAGTTCTTC.

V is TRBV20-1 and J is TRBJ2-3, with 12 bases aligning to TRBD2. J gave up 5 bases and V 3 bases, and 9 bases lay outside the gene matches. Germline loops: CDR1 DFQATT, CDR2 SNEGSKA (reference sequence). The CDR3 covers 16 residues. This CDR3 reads CSASWLAGGPVDTQYF. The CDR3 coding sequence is TGCAGTGCTAGTTGGCTAGCGGGGGGGCCAGTAGATACGCAGTATTTT.

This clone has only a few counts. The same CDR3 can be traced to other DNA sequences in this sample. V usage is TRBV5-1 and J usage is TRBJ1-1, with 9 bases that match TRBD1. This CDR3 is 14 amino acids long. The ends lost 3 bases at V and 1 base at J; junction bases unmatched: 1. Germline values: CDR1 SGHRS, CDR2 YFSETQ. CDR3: CASSSGQGNTEAFF. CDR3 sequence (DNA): TGCGCCAGCAGCTCGGGACAGGGGAACACTGAAGCTTTCTTT. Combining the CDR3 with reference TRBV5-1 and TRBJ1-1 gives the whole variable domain KAGVTQTPRYLIKTRGQQVTLSCSPISGHRSVSWYQQTPGQGLQFLFEYFSETQRNKGNFPGRFSGRQFSNSRSEMNVSTLELGDSALYLCASSSGQGNTEAFFGQGTRLTVV.

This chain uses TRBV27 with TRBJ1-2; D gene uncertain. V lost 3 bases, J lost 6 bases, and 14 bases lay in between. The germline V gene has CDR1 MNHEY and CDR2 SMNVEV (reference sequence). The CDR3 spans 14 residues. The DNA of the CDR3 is TGTGCCAGCAGTTTCTTAGCGGCAGATCATGGCTACACCTTC. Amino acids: CASSFLAADHGYTF.

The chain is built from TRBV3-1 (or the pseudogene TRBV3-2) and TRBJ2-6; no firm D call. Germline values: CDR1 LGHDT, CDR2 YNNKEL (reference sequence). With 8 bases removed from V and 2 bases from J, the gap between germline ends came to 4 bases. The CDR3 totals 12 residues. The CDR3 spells CASSPGANVLTF. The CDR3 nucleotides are TGTGCCAGCTCTCCTGGGGCCAACGTCCTGACTTTC.

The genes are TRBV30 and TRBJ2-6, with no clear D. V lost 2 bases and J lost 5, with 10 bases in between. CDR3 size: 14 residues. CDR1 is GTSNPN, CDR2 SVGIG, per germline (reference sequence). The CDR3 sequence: CAWSMQVRANVLTF. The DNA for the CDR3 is TGTGCCTGGAGTATGCAGGTTCGGGCCAACGTCCTGACTTTC.

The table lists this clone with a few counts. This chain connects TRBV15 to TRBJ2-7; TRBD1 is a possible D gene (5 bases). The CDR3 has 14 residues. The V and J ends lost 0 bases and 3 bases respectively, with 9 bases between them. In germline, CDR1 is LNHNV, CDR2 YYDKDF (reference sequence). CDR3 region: CATSRDREGYEQYF. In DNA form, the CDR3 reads TGTGCCACCAGCAGAGACAGGGAAGGCTACGAGCAGTACTTC.

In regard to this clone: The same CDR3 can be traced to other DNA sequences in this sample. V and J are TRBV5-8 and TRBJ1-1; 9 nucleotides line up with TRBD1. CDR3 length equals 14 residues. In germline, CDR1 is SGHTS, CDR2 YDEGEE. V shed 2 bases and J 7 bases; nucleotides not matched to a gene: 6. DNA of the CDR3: TGTGCCAGCAGCTTTTACCGGGACAGGGTTGAAGCTTTCTTT. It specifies CASSFYRDRVEAFF.

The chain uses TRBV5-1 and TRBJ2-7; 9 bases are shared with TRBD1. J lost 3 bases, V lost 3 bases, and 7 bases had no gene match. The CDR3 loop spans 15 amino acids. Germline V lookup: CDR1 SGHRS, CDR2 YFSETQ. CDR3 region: CASSSTPGQGYEQYF. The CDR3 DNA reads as TGCGCCAGCAGCTCGACCCCGGGACAGGGCTACGAGCAGTACTTC.

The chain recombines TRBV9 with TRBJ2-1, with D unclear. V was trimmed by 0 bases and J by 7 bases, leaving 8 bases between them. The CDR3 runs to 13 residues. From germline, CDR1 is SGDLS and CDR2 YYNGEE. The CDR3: CASSVGETNEQFF. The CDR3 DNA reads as TGTGCCAGCAGCGTAGGCGAGACAAATGAGCAGTTCTTC.

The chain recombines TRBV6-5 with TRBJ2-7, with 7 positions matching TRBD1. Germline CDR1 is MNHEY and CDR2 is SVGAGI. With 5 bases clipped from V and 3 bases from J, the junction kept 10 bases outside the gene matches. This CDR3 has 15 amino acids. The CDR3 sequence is CASSTYRGLIYEQYF. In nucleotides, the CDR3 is TGTGCCAGCAGTACCTACAGGGGATTGATCTACGAGCAGTACTTC.

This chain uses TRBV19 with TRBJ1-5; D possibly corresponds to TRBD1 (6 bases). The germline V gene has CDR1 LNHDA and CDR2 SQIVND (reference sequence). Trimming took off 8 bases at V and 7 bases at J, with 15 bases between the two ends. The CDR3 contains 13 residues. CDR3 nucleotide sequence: TGTGCCAGTCAGAATCAGGGGTGGCAGCCCCAGCATTTT. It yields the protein CASQNQGWQPQHF.

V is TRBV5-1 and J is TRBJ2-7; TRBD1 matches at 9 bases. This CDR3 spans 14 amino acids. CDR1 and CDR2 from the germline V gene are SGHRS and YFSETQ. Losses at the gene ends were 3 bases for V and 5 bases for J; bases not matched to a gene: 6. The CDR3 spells CASSSGQGLNEQYF. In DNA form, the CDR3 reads TGCGCCAGCAGCTCGGGACAGGGCCTCAACGAGCAGTACTTC.

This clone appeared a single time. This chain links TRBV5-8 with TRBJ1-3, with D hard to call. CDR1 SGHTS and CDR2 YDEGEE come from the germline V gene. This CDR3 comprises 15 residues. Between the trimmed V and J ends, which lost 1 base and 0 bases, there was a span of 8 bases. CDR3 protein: CASSLYFYSGNTIYF. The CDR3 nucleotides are TGTGCCAGCAGCTTGTACTTCTACTCTGGAAACACCATATATTTT.

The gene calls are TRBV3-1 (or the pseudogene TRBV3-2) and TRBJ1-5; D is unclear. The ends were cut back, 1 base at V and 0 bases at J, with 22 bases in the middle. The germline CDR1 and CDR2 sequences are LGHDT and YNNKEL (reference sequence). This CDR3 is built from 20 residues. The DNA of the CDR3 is TGTGCCAGCAGCCAAGTTGGCACCGGAGGGTTCTCTTATAGCAATCAGCCCCAGCATTTT. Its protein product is CASSQVGTGGFSYSNQPQHF.

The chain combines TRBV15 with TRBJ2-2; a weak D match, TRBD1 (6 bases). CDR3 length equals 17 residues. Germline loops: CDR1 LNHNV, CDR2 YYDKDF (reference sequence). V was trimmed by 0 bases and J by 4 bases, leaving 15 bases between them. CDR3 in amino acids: CATSRDRRQVLTGELFF. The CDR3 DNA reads TGTGCCACCAGCAGAGACCGTCGACAGGTACTCACCGGGGAGCTGTTTTTT.

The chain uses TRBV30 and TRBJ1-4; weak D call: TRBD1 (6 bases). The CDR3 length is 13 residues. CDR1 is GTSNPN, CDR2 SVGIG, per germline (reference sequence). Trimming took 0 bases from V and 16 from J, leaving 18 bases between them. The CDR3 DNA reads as TGTGCCTGGAGTGTAATACAAGGACAGTCCCCGTTTTTT. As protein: CAWSVIQGQSPFF.

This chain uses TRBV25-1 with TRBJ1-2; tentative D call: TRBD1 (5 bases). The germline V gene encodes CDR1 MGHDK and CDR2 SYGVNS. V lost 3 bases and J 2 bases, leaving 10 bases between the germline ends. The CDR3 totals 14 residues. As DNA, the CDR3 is TGTGCCAGCAGTGAGAGACAGACAAACTATGGCTACACCTTC. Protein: CASSERQTNYGYTF.

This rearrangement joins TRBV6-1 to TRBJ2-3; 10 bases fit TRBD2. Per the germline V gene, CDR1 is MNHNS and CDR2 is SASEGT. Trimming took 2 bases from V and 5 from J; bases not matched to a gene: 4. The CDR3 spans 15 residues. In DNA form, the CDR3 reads TGTGCCAGCAGTGAATTAGCGGGGGGAGAAGATACGCAGTATTTT. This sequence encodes CASSELAGGEDTQYF.